A selection of T cell receptor beta chains follows, all from one sample in a study of blood T cell repertoires in COVID-19. Method: immunoSEQ multiplex PCR; TCRdb's copy keeps in-frame clones and lacks some. Counted here are more than 120,000 clones, approximately 89% occurring once; the ten biggest clones make up 25% to 30%. The sequencing input was peripheral blood. The receptors come from a human donor in a cohort sampled during active COVID-19. The CDR3 runs from the conserved cysteine through the conserved F or W. Each record gives: J gene, clone size, V gene, D gene, CDR3 DNA, CDR3 protein. The D gene is left open where the match is weak. Clone size appears in some rows only: once, few, many, or a class for an expanded clone.

J gene: TRBJ2-7; clone size: .; V gene: TRBV5-1; D gene: TRBD1; CDR3 DNA: TGCGCCAGCAGCTCCGGGACAGGATCCTACGAGCAGTACTTC; CDR3 protein: CASSSGTGSYEQYF
J gene: TRBJ2-2; clone size: .; V gene: TRBV4-3; D gene: TRBD2; CDR3 DNA: TGCGCCAGCAGCCCTACTAGCGGGGGTACCGGGGAGCTGTTTTTT; CDR3 protein: CASSPTSGGTGELFF
J gene: TRBJ2-3; clone size: .; V gene: TRBV5-1; D gene: TRBD2; CDR3 DNA: TGCGCCAGCAGCTCCCTGACTAGCGGGGCAGAGGGGTATGCAGATACGCAGTATTTT; CDR3 protein: CASSSLTSGAEGYADTQYF
J gene: TRBJ1-2; clone size: .; V gene: TRBV4-3; D gene: TRBD1; CDR3 DNA: TGCGCCAGCAGCCAAGTTGGCCCAGGGGGGACAAACTATGGCTACACCTTC; CDR3 protein: CASSQVGPGGTNYGYTF
J gene: TRBJ1-6; clone size: .; V gene: TRBV7-8; D gene: .; CDR3 DNA: TGTGCCAGCAGCCATCCCTCCCGACAGCTGAAGAATTCACCCCTCCACTTT; CDR3 protein: CASSHPSRQLKNSPLHF
J gene: TRBJ1-1; clone size: .; V gene: TRBV7-3; D gene: .; CDR3 DNA: TGTGCCAGCAGCTTTAGTTCGGGCACTGAAGCTTTCTTT; CDR3 protein: CASSFSSGTEAFF
J gene: TRBJ2-3; clone size: once; V gene: TRBV5-1; D gene: .; CDR3 DNA: TGCGCCAGCAGCCCCCCAATCGGTACCGATACGCAGTATTTT; CDR3 protein: CASSPPIGTDTQYF
J gene: TRBJ1-3; clone size: .; V gene: TRBV14; D gene: .; CDR3 DNA: TGTGCCAGCAGCCCCACCCGATTGGGGGAGGTTAGAAACACCATATATTTT; CDR3 protein: CASSPTRLGEVRNTIYF
J gene: TRBJ1-5; clone size: .; V gene: TRBV7-9; D gene: .; CDR3 DNA: TGTGCCAGCAGCTTAGCAGGAGGTAATCAGCCCCAGCATTTT; CDR3 protein: CASSLAGGNQPQHF
J gene: TRBJ2-3; clone size: once; V gene: TRBV30; D gene: .; CDR3 DNA: TGTGCCTGGAGTGTACGGGGGGCCCTCACAGATACGCAGTATTTT; CDR3 protein: CAWSVRGALTDTQYF
J gene: TRBJ2-3; clone size: .; V gene: TRBV12-5; D gene: TRBD1; CDR3 DNA: TGTGCTAGTGGTTTTTTCCCAGGGGGCGGGTCAGATACGCAGTATTTT; CDR3 protein: CASGFFPGGGSDTQYF
J gene: TRBJ1-4; clone size: .; V gene: TRBV6-6; D gene: TRBD1; CDR3 DNA: TGTGCCAGCAGCGAAGGACAGGCCGTGAATGAAAAACTGTTTTTT; CDR3 protein: CASSEGQAVNEKLFF
J gene: TRBJ2-1; clone size: .; V gene: TRBV7-3; D gene: .; CDR3 DNA: TGTGCCAGCGCACAGGGCACCTACAATGAGCAGTTCTTC; CDR3 protein: CASAQGTYNEQFF
J gene: TRBJ1-1; clone size: .; V gene: TRBV6-6; D gene: TRBD1; CDR3 DNA: TGTGCCAGCAGAACACAGGGGCTGGGCACTGAAGCTTTCTTT; CDR3 protein: CASRTQGLGTEAFF
J gene: TRBJ1-6; clone size: few; V gene: TRBV7-2; D gene: .; CDR3 DNA: TGTGCCAGCAGCTTCGAAATATCCGGACAGTTAAATTCACCCCTCCACTTT; CDR3 protein: CASSFEISGQLNSPLHF
J gene: TRBJ2-7; clone size: .; V gene: TRBV3-1/TRBV3-2; D gene: TRBD1; CDR3 DNA: TGTGCCAGCAGCCAAGCCGGGACAGGGGTGGTCGAGCAGTACTTC; CDR3 protein: CASSQAGTGVVEQYF
J gene: TRBJ1-5; clone size: .; V gene: TRBV5-1; D gene: .; CDR3 DNA: TGCGCCAGCAGCTTGGTGGGAGGGGTAAATCAGCCCCAGCATTTT; CDR3 protein: CASSLVGGVNQPQHF
J gene: TRBJ2-5; clone size: .; V gene: TRBV27; D gene: TRBD2; CDR3 DNA: TGTGCCAGCAGTTGGGGGGGTAATCAAGAGACCCAGTACTTC; CDR3 protein: CASSWGGNQETQYF
J gene: TRBJ1-1; clone size: .; V gene: TRBV6-5; D gene: .; CDR3 DNA: TGTGCCAGCAGTTACGTGGGGGGAAGCACTGAAGCTTTCTTT; CDR3 protein: CASSYVGGSTEAFF
J gene: TRBJ2-2; clone size: .; V gene: TRBV6-5; D gene: .; CDR3 DNA: TGTGCCAGCACTGTACTGACCGGGGAGCTGTTTTTT; CDR3 protein: CASTVLTGELFF
J gene: TRBJ2-7; clone size: .; V gene: TRBV6-2/TRBV6-3; D gene: TRBD1; CDR3 DNA: TGTGCCAGCAGTGACAGGGTGGGGTCCTACGAGCAGTACTTC; CDR3 protein: CASSDRVGSYEQYF
J gene: TRBJ1-1; clone size: .; V gene: TRBV11-2; D gene: .; CDR3 DNA: TGTGCCAGCAGCTTAGTTGGAGGGAGTACTGAAGCTTTCTTT; CDR3 protein: CASSLVGGSTEAFF
J gene: TRBJ2-1; clone size: .; V gene: TRBV18; D gene: TRBD1; CDR3 DNA: TGTGCCAGCTCACCACCGACAGGGAATTACAATGAGCAGTTCTTC; CDR3 protein: CASSPPTGNYNEQFF